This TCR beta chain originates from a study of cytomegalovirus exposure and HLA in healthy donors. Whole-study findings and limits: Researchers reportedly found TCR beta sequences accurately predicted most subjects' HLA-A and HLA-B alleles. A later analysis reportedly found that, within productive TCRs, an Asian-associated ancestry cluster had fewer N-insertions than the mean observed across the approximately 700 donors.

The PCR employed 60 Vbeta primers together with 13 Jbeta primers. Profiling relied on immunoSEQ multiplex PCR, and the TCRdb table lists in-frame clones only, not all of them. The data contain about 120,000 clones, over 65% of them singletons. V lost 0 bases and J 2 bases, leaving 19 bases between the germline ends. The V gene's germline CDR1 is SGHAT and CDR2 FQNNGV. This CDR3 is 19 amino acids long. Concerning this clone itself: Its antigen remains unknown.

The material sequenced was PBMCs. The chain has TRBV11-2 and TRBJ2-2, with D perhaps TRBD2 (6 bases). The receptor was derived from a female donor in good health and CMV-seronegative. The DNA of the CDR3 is TGTGCCAGCAGCTTAGATCGTGGGAGGAGGAGGGGAAACACCGGGGAGCTGTTTTTT. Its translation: CASSLDRGRRRGNTGELFF. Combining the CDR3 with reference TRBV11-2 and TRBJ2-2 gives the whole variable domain EAGVAQSPRYKIIEKRQSVAFWCNPISGHATLYWYQQILGQGPKLLIQFQNNGVVDDSQLPKDRFSAERLKGVDSTLKIQPAKLEDSAVYLCASSLDRGRRRGNTGELFFGEGSRLTVL.